This TCR beta chain was found in a study of cytomegalovirus exposure and HLA in healthy donors. The CDR3 runs to 15 residues. V gave up 0 bases and J gave up 2 bases, with 12 bases separating them. Per the germline V gene, CDR1 is SGHDT and CDR2 is YYEEEE. As to this clone: Its antigen is unidentified.

Whole-study results and caveats: The classifier, whose performance was assessed in both the original and validation cohorts, reportedly diagnosed cytomegalovirus status with high specificity and sensitivity. Overall, approximately 150 TCR beta chains were annotated as cytomegalovirus-associated. In vitro confirmation showed a few CMV-associated chains to be CMV antigen specific. Presence/absence analyses rested on an assumption that sequencing depth was roughly uniform across donors.

This PCR relied on a set of 60 Vbeta primers and 13 Jbeta primers. Only in-frame clones appear in the TCRdb table, and some are missing; sequencing was by immunoSEQ multiplex PCR. The sample has about 180,000 clones; 80% are singletons. This rearrangement joins TRBV5-6 to TRBJ2-7; D unclear. The sequenced sample consisted of PBMCs. This receptor was taken from a woman younger than 45 in good health and CMV-seronegative. Here the CDR3 reads CASSLATGVPYEQYF. DNA for the CDR3: TGTGCCAGCAGCTTGGCCACCGGAGTCCCCTACGAGCAGTACTTC.